This T cell receptor (beta chain) was identified in a study of Graves' ophthalmopathy and Graves' hyperthyroidism. Researchers took RNA transcripts and amplified TCR beta CDR3 regions from them. HTBI-primed first-round RT-PCR preceded second-round multiplex PCR. MiXCR, run by TCRdb on the multiplex PCR reads, gives a single entry per CDR3 protein. Of about 500,000 distinct CDR3 sequences detected, about an eighth appear once; the ten largest clones hold approximately 9.8%. The CDR3 runs to 16 residues. Trimming at V came to 7 bases and at J to 2 bases, leaving 13 bases not matched to a gene. This clonotype was found many times. The antigen remains undetermined. Disease in donors with ophthalmopathy had moderate-to-severe activity, CAS ≥3, NOSPECS ≥4 and under 3 months' duration. Study-level results: The model forecast ophthalmopathy progression, reaching roughly 70% sensitivity and 72% to 80% specificity.

The clonotype originates from a woman aged 30 to 39 with Graves' ophthalmopathy. The sample taken for sequencing was blood. The rearrangement joins TRBV12-3 or TRBV12-4 to TRBJ2-5; TRBD1 matches at 7 bases. The CDR3 region is CASTPSPPGQQETQYF. The CDR3 nucleotides read TGTGCCAGCACCCCCTCCCCACCGGGACAGCAAGAGACCCAGTACTTC.